This T cell receptor (beta chain) was identified in a study of T cell responses to AZD1222 COVID-19 vaccine. The protocol was immunoSEQ multiplex PCR, while the TCRdb copy is restricted to in-frame clones and leaves out a portion. Found here are 95,000 to 150,000 clones, approximately 88% of them singletons; the top ten hold around 1.5%. V shed 4 bases and J 6 bases; nucleotides not matched to a gene: 7. This CDR3 has 14 amino acids. Looked up from germline, CDR1 is MGHDK and CDR2 is SYGVNS. Study results and caveats: The study found Spike-specific TCR breadth and depth rose after two AZD1222 doses. The donor group comprised mostly white British people and more females; the analysis possibly underestimated clonal diversity.

As to this clone: Its target is unknown.

The specimen was peripheral blood, collected on day 0 of AZD1222 vaccination. This chain joins TRBV25-1 and TRBJ2-3, with 7 bases lining up with TRBD1. This receptor was identified in an adult in good health. The chain's CDR3 is CASSGQGPIDTQYF. For the CDR3, the DNA is TGTGCCAGCAGTGGACAGGGACCCATCGATACGCAGTATTTT.